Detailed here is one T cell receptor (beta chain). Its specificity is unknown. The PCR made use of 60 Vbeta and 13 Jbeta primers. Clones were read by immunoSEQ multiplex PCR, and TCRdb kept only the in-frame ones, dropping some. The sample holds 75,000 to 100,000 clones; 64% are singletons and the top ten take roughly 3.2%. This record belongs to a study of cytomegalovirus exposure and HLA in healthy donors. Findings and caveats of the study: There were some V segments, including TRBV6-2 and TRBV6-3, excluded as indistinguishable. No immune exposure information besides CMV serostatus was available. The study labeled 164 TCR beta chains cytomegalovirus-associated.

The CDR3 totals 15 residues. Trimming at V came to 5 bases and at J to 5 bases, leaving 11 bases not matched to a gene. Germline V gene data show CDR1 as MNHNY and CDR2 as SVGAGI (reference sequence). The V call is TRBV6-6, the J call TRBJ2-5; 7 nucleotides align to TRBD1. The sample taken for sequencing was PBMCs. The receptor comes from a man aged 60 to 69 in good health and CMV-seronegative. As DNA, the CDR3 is TGTGCCAGCAGTCCTTTAGGACAGGCAGATGAGACCCAGTACTTC. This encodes CASSPLGQADETQYF.